This is a list of T cell receptor beta chains from one sample in a study of blood T cell repertoires in COVID-19. Sequencing was performed with immunoSEQ multiplex PCR; in TCRdb, only in-frame clones are kept and a portion is missing. This sample has 75,000 to 95,000 clones, with around nine tenths found just once. The specimen sequenced was peripheral blood. The receptors come from a man over 45 with active COVID-19. The CDR3 runs from the conserved cysteine through the conserved F or W. The D gene is left open where the match is weak. The size of a clone is reported for some rows only, either as once, few or many, or as a class for expanded clones.

d_call j_call v_call clone_size cdr3_aa cdr3_nt
TRBD1 TRBJ1-4 TRBV7-6 - CASSLRGTGGEKLFF TGTGCCAGCAGCTTAAGGGGCACAGGGGGCGAAAAACTGTTTTTT
- TRBJ2-5 TRBV3-1/TRBV3-2 - CASSQAQVQETQYF TGTGCCAGCAGCCAAGCCCAGGTCCAAGAGACCCAGTACTTC
- TRBJ1-1 TRBV19 - CASSNRRGTEAFF TGTGCCAGTAGTAACCGCAGGGGCACTGAAGCTTTCTTT
- TRBJ2-5 TRBV14 - CASSHGRETQYF TGTGCCAGCAGCCATGGTCGGGAGACCCAGTACTTC
TRBD2 TRBJ2-7 TRBV27 - CASSLGVGTSVYEQYF TGTGCCAGCAGTTTAGGCGTCGGGACTAGCGTCTACGAGCAGTACTTC
TRBD2 TRBJ2-1 TRBV19 few CASSIRRTSVYNEQFF TGTGCCAGTAGTATTCGAAGGACTAGCGTATACAATGAGCAGTTCTTC
TRBD1 TRBJ2-3 TRBV6-6 - CASSYNTGAPDTQYF TGTGCCAGCAGTTACAACACAGGGGCCCCAGATACGCAGTATTTT
- TRBJ2-7 TRBV7-9 - CASSLGDAVSSYEQYF TGTGCCAGCAGCTTAGGTGACGCGGTGAGCTCCTACGAGCAGTACTTC
TRBD1 TRBJ1-5 TRBV28 once CASSLQGAAMHF TGTGCCAGCAGTCTTCAGGGGGCGGCGATGCATTTT
- TRBJ1-3 TRBV5-1 - CASSLEDLSGNTIYF TGCGCCAGCAGCCTCGAGGATCTCTCTGGAAACACCATATATTTT
- TRBJ2-7 TRBV20-1 - CSAGQTYEQYF TGCAGTGCTGGGCAGACCTACGAGCAGTACTTC
- TRBJ2-1 TRBV5-4 - CASSLGGPRDNEQFF TGTGCCAGCAGCTTGGGGGGGCCCCGGGACAATGAGCAGTTCTTC
TRBD1 TRBJ2-3 TRBV10-1 - CASSELQGVNPDTQYF TGCGCCAGCAGTGAGTTACAGGGGGTTAACCCAGATACGCAGTATTTT
- TRBJ2-1 TRBV27 - CASSAYNEQFF TGTGCCAGCAGTGCGTACAATGAGCAGTTCTTC
- TRBJ1-5 TRBV19 - CASTSGGVRNQPQHF TGTGCCAGTACCTCCGGGGGGGTACGCAATCAGCCCCAGCATTTT
- TRBJ1-1 TRBV18 - CASSPKTENTEAFF TGTGCCAGCTCACCGAAGACAGAGAACACTGAAGCTTTCTTT
TRBD1 TRBJ1-1 TRBV28 once CASSLPGTVNTEAFF TGTGCCAGCAGTTTACCCGGGACAGTAAACACTGAAGCTTTCTTT
TRBD2 TRBJ2-7 TRBV11-2 - CASSLTAGGTEQYF TGTGCCAGCAGCTTAACCGCCGGGGGGACCGAGCAGTACTTC
- TRBJ2-7 TRBV19 - CASSISRTWDEQYF TGTGCCAGTAGTATATCCCGGACTTGGGACGAGCAGTACTTC
- TRBJ1-5 TRBV19 - CASSKLQGNSNQPQHF TGTGCCAGTAGTAAACTACAGGGAAATAGCAATCAGCCCCAGCATTTT
- TRBJ1-2 TRBV5-1 - CASSLSRGANYGYTF TGCGCCAGCAGCTTGAGCAGAGGAGCTAACTATGGCTACACCTTC
TRBD1 TRBJ2-1 TRBV10-3 once CAISDEMTGGSYNEQFF TGTGCCATCAGTGACGAGATGACAGGGGGCTCCTACAATGAGCAGTTCTTC
- TRBJ2-7 TRBV27 - CASSSQAPYEQYF TGTGCCAGCAGTTCCCAAGCCCCCTACGAGCAGTACTTC
TRBD1 TRBJ2-7 TRBV19 - CASSRTGTGYEQYF TGTGCCAGTAGCAGGACAGGGACTGGCTACGAGCAGTACTTC
TRBD1 TRBJ1-5 TRBV6-2/TRBV6-3 - CASSTRGAGGMDQPQHF TGTGCCAGCAGCACCCGGGGAGCAGGGGGGATGGATCAGCCCCAGCATTTT
- TRBJ1-4 TRBV25-1 - CASRASGTLVNEKLFF TGTGCCAGCAGGGCTTCTGGGACTTTGGTTAATGAAAAACTGTTTTTT
- TRBJ2-3 TRBV13 - CASSALDYSYTQYF TGTGCCAGCAGCGCCCTGGACTACTCTTATACGCAGTATTTT
- TRBJ2-7 TRBV12-3/TRBV12-4 - CASSMGHGSEQYF TGTGCCAGCAGTATGGGACACGGCAGCGAGCAGTACTTC
- TRBJ2-7 TRBV7-8 - CASRPARSYEQYF TGTGCCAGCAGGCCCGCCAGGTCCTACGAGCAGTACTTC
TRBD2 TRBJ2-5 TRBV10-3 - CAISVTGGLSKETQYF TGTGCCATCAGTGTTACGGGGGGACTCAGCAAAGAGACCCAGTACTTC
TRBD2 TRBJ2-3 TRBV18 once CASSPRIAGVTDTQYF TGTGCCAGCTCCCCTCGGATAGCGGGAGTCACAGATACGCAGTATTTT
TRBD1 TRBJ2-1 TRBV3-1/TRBV3-2 - CASSHRTGGNEQFF TGTGCCAGCAGCCACAGGACAGGAGGCAATGAGCAGTTCTTC
- TRBJ1-1 TRBV18 - CASSPDSHNTEAFF TGTGCCAGCTCACCAGACAGCCATAACACTGAAGCTTTCTTT
TRBD1 TRBJ1-3 TRBV2 - CASSRQGAYGNTIYF TGTGCCAGCAGTAGGCAGGGGGCGTACGGAAACACCATATATTTT
TRBD1 TRBJ2-3 TRBV10-3 - CAISEATGRIADTQYF TGTGCCATCAGTGAGGCGACAGGGCGTATTGCAGATACGCAGTATTTT
- TRBJ1-2 TRBV7-3 once CASSPEGGPPNYGYTF TGTGCCAGCAGCCCTGAAGGGGGACCACCTAACTATGGCTACACCTTC
TRBD2 TRBJ2-3 TRBV5-4 - CASSLTGTRVGYTQYF TGTGCCAGCAGCCTTACCGGGACTAGAGTAGGGTATACGCAGTATTTT
TRBD2 TRBJ2-2 TRBV6-6 - CATRRTSGSNGELFF TGTGCCACCCGAAGGACTAGCGGGAGTAACGGGGAGCTGTTTTTT
- TRBJ1-4 TRBV7-3 - CASSPGGAEEKLFF TGTGCCAGCAGCCCCGGGGGGGCAGAAGAAAAACTGTTTTTT
- TRBJ2-6 TRBV25-1 - CASSEVGAGANVLTF TGTGCCAGCAGTGAAGTCGGAGCTGGGGCCAACGTCCTGACTTTC
TRBD2 TRBJ2-1 TRBV24-1 - CATSPSSSGNYNEQFF TGTGCCACCAGTCCCTCCTCTAGCGGGAACTACAATGAGCAGTTCTTC